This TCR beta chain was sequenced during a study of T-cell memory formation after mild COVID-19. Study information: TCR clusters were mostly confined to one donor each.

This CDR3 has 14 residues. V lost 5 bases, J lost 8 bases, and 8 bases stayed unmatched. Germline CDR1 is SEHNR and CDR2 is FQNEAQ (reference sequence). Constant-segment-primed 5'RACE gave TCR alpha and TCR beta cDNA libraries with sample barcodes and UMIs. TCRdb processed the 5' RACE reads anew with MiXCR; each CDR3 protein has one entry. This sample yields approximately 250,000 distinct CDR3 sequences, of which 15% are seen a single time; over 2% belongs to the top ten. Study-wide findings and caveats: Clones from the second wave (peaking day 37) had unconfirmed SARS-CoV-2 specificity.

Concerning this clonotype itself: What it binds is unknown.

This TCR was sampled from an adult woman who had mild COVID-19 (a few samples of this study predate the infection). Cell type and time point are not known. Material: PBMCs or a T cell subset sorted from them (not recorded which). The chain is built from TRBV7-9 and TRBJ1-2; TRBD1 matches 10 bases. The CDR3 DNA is TGTGCCAGCAGCGTCCGTGGACAGGGGGAAGGCTACACCTTC. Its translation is CASSVRGQGEGYTF. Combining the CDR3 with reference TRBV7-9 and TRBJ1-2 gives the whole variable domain DTGVSQNPRHKITKRGQNVTFRCDPISEHNRLYWYRQTLGQGPEFLTYFQNEAQLEKSRLLSDRFSAERPKGSFSTLEIQRTEQGDSAMYLCASSVRGQGEGYTFGSGTRLTVV.